A selection of T cell receptor beta chains follows, all from one sample in a study of neurological immune-mediated disorders. In TCRdb, the 5' RACE reads were re-called with MiXCR into one record per CDR3 protein. Here the sample spans 31,000 or so distinct CDR3 sequences, about 1.6% being singletons. Sequencing input: PBMCs. The receptors derive from a woman aged 25 to 39 with multiple sclerosis. Both conserved end residues are part of each CDR3. D genes are given only for firm matches. Clone size, where shown, is once, few, many, or a class for clones that have expanded.

clone size: NA
D gene: NA
V gene: TRBV9
J gene: TRBJ2-1
CDR3 protein: CASVGPRHEQFF
CDR3 DNA: TGTGCCAGCGTAGGTCCCAGGCATGAGCAGTTCTTC

clone size: many
D gene: NA
V gene: TRBV4-2
J gene: TRBJ1-2
CDR3 protein: CASSQGSRENYGYTF
CDR3 DNA: TGTGCCAGCAGCCAAGGTTCTCGGGAAAACTATGGCTACACCTTC

clone size: many
D gene: NA
V gene: TRBV20-1
J gene: TRBJ2-1
CDR3 protein: CSASVTSGRWGEQFF
CDR3 DNA: TGCAGTGCTAGCGTGACGAGCGGCCGGTGGGGTGAGCAGTTCTTC

clone size: many
D gene: NA
V gene: TRBV6-2/TRBV6-3
J gene: TRBJ1-5
CDR3 protein: CASSYSGARNQPQHF
CDR3 DNA: TGTGCCAGCAGTTACTCGGGGGCACGCAATCAGCCCCAGCATTTT

clone size: many
D gene: NA
V gene: TRBV5-1
J gene: TRBJ1-3
CDR3 protein: CASSELSGNTIYF
CDR3 DNA: TGCGCCAGCAGCGAACTCTCTGGAAACACCATATATTTT

clone size: many
D gene: TRBD1
V gene: TRBV5-1
J gene: TRBJ2-5
CDR3 protein: CAGIDRGQETQYF
CDR3 DNA: TGCGCCGGAATAGACAGGGGGCAAGAGACCCAGTACTTC

clone size: many
D gene: NA
V gene: TRBV7-8
J gene: TRBJ1-5
CDR3 protein: CASSLWSNQPQHF
CDR3 DNA: TGTGCCAGCAGCTTATGGAGCAATCAGCCCCAGCATTTT

clone size: many
D gene: TRBD1
V gene: TRBV20-1
J gene: TRBJ2-7
CDR3 protein: CSSPGQGATYEQYF
CDR3 DNA: TGCAGTTCCCCGGGACAGGGGGCCACCTACGAGCAGTACTTC

clone size: many
D gene: NA
V gene: TRBV6-6
J gene: TRBJ1-5
CDR3 protein: CASSTPSSNREPQHF
CDR3 DNA: TGTGCCAGCAGTACGCCCTCTTCGAACAGGGAGCCCCAGCATTTT

clone size: many
D gene: TRBD1
V gene: TRBV6-5
J gene: TRBJ2-7
CDR3 protein: CAVTGGQGTYEQYF
CDR3 DNA: TGTGCCGTCACTGGGGGACAGGGAACCTACGAGCAGTACTTC

clone size: many
D gene: NA
V gene: TRBV11-2
J gene: TRBJ2-2
CDR3 protein: CASSFRLAGELFF
CDR3 DNA: TGTGCCAGCAGTTTCCGGCTAGCCGGGGAGCTGTTTTTT

clone size: many
D gene: NA
V gene: TRBV7-2
J gene: TRBJ1-1
CDR3 protein: CASSFRTANTEAFF
CDR3 DNA: TGTGCCAGCAGCTTCCGGACGGCCAACACTGAAGCTTTCTTT

clone size: many
D gene: TRBD2
V gene: TRBV12-3/TRBV12-4
J gene: TRBJ2-1
CDR3 protein: CASSFEAGGREQFF
CDR3 DNA: TGTGCCAGCAGTTTTGAAGCGGGGGGTCGGGAGCAGTTCTTC

clone size: many
D gene: TRBD2
V gene: TRBV20-1
J gene: TRBJ2-5
CDR3 protein: CSAPTSGETQYF
CDR3 DNA: TGCAGTGCGCCGACTAGCGGAGAGACCCAGTACTTC

clone size: many
D gene: TRBD2
V gene: TRBV5-6
J gene: TRBJ2-1
CDR3 protein: CASSLTGGNYNEQFF
CDR3 DNA: TGTGCCAGCAGCTTGACGGGGGGGAACTACAATGAGCAGTTCTTC

clone size: many
D gene: NA
V gene: TRBV12-3/TRBV12-4
J gene: TRBJ2-7
CDR3 protein: CASSRQGGGYEQYF
CDR3 DNA: TGTGCCAGCAGTAGACAGGGAGGTGGCTACGAGCAGTACTTC

clone size: many
D gene: TRBD2
V gene: TRBV3-1
J gene: TRBJ2-1
CDR3 protein: CASSLASGPYNEQFF
CDR3 DNA: TGTGCCAGCAGCCTCGCTAGCGGCCCCTACAATGAGCAGTTCTTC

clone size: many
D gene: NA
V gene: TRBV5-1
J gene: TRBJ1-1
CDR3 protein: CASSLGFLRNTEAFF
CDR3 DNA: TGCGCCAGCAGCTTGGGTTTCCTGCGGAACACTGAAGCTTTCTTT

clone size: many
D gene: TRBD2
V gene: TRBV20-1
J gene: TRBJ2-4
CDR3 protein: CSARRLAGENIQYF
CDR3 DNA: TGCAGTGCTAGACGACTAGCGGGGGAAAACATTCAGTACTTC

clone size: many
D gene: NA
V gene: TRBV5-1
J gene: TRBJ2-7
CDR3 protein: CASSKTGSHEQYF
CDR3 DNA: TGCGCCAGCAGCAAAACAGGGTCCCACGAGCAGTACTTC

clone size: few
D gene: NA
V gene: TRBV4-1
J gene: TRBJ1-1
CDR3 protein: CASSSVTVNTEAFF
CDR3 DNA: TGCGCCAGCAGCTCGGTGACGGTGAACACTGAAGCTTTCTTT

clone size: many
D gene: NA
V gene: TRBV10-3
J gene: TRBJ2-3
CDR3 protein: CAISGGTPSTDTQYF
CDR3 DNA: TGTGCCATCAGTGGCGGGACACCTAGCACAGATACGCAGTATTTT

clone size: many
D gene: NA
V gene: TRBV20-1
J gene: TRBJ1-2
CDR3 protein: CSAARGEGYGYTF
CDR3 DNA: TGCAGTGCCGCCCGGGGGGAGGGCTATGGCTACACCTTC

clone size: many
D gene: NA
V gene: TRBV7-2
J gene: TRBJ2-5
CDR3 protein: CASSFIREETQYF
CDR3 DNA: TGTGCCAGCAGCTTTATCAGGGAAGAGACCCAGTACTTC

clone size: many
D gene: TRBD1
V gene: TRBV6-5
J gene: TRBJ2-2
CDR3 protein: CASRPVGQELTGELFF
CDR3 DNA: TGTGCCAGCAGGCCCGTAGGACAGGAGCTCACCGGGGAGCTGTTTTTT

clone size: many
D gene: TRBD2
V gene: TRBV3-1
J gene: TRBJ2-1
CDR3 protein: CASSQVNLRTSGGNEQFF
CDR3 DNA: TGTGCCAGCAGCCAAGTTAATTTGCGAACTAGCGGGGGAAATGAGCAGTTCTTC

clone size: many
D gene: NA
V gene: TRBV10-3
J gene: TRBJ2-7
CDR3 protein: CAISESLYEQYF
CDR3 DNA: TGTGCCATCAGTGAGTCCCTCTACGAGCAGTACTTC

clone size: many
D gene: NA
V gene: TRBV5-6
J gene: TRBJ2-5
CDR3 protein: CASSVRLREETQYF
CDR3 DNA: TGTGCCAGCAGCGTGAGACTTCGGGAAGAGACCCAGTACTTC

clone size: many
D gene: NA
V gene: TRBV6-5
J gene: TRBJ2-2
CDR3 protein: CASRPPGGELFF
CDR3 DNA: TGTGCCAGCAGACCCCCCGGGGGGGAGCTGTTTTTT

clone size: many
D gene: NA
V gene: TRBV5-5
J gene: TRBJ2-1
CDR3 protein: CASSRRIVNNEQFF
CDR3 DNA: TGTGCCAGCAGCAGACGAATAGTTAACAATGAGCAGTTCTTC

clone size: NA
D gene: TRBD2
V gene: TRBV20-1
J gene: TRBJ2-7
CDR3 protein: CSAPTSKSPYEQYF
CDR3 DNA: TGCAGTGCACCGACTAGCAAGTCCCCGTACGAGCAGTACTTC

clone size: many
D gene: TRBD1
V gene: TRBV12-3/TRBV12-4
J gene: TRBJ1-5
CDR3 protein: CASSPGQGDNQPQHF
CDR3 DNA: TGTGCCAGCAGCCCGGGACAGGGGGACAATCAGCCCCAGCATTTT

clone size: many
D gene: NA
V gene: TRBV20-1
J gene: TRBJ1-2
CDR3 protein: CSAQRGEGYTF
CDR3 DNA: TGCAGTGCCCAGCGGGGGGAAGGCTACACCTTC

clone size: once
D gene: NA
V gene: TRBV20-1
J gene: TRBJ1-2
CDR3 protein: CSADDRTKQSYGYTF
CDR3 DNA: TGCAGTGCTGACGATCGGACGAAGCAGAGCTATGGCTACACCTTC

clone size: many
D gene: NA
V gene: TRBV5-6
J gene: TRBJ2-1
CDR3 protein: CASSLPRGNEQFF
CDR3 DNA: TGTGCCAGCAGCTTGCCCCGGGGGAATGAGCAGTTCTTC

clone size: many
D gene: NA
V gene: TRBV7-6
J gene: TRBJ1-6
CDR3 protein: CASSSEAANSPLHF
CDR3 DNA: TGTGCCAGCAGCTCGGAGGCAGCTAATTCACCCCTCCACTTT

clone size: NA
D gene: TRBD2
V gene: TRBV7-2
J gene: TRBJ2-5
CDR3 protein: CASSFRGLAGGETQYF
CDR3 DNA: TGTGCCAGCAGCTTTAGGGGACTAGCGGGGGGAGAGACCCAGTACTTC

clone size: many
D gene: TRBD2
V gene: TRBV6-2/TRBV6-3
J gene: TRBJ2-2
CDR3 protein: CASSKGLVLGGELFF
CDR3 DNA: TGTGCCAGCAGCAAGGGACTAGTTCTAGGCGGGGAGCTGTTTTTT

clone size: many
D gene: TRBD2
V gene: TRBV20-1
J gene: TRBJ2-5
CDR3 protein: CSATTYLAWTRETQYF
CDR3 DNA: TGCAGTGCCACCACCTATCTAGCGTGGACTAGGGAGACCCAGTACTTC

clone size: NA
D gene: NA
V gene: TRBV5-1
J gene: TRBJ2-1
CDR3 protein: CASSLDRGAIYNEQFF
CDR3 DNA: TGCGCCAGCAGCTTGGATAGGGGGGCCATCTACAATGAGCAGTTCTTC

clone size: many
D gene: NA
V gene: TRBV7-2
J gene: TRBJ1-1
CDR3 protein: CASSYSTFMNTEAFF
CDR3 DNA: TGTGCCAGCAGCTACTCGACGTTCATGAACACTGAAGCTTTCTTT

clone size: many
D gene: NA
V gene: TRBV20-1
J gene: TRBJ1-1
CDR3 protein: CSAPGQLNTEAFF
CDR3 DNA: TGCAGTGCTCCCGGACAGCTGAACACTGAAGCTTTCTTT

clone size: many
D gene: NA
V gene: TRBV6-2/TRBV6-3
J gene: TRBJ2-1
CDR3 protein: CASSYGRAYNEQFF
CDR3 DNA: TGTGCCAGCAGTTACGGTAGGGCCTACAATGAGCAGTTCTTC

clone size: many
D gene: NA
V gene: TRBV20-1
J gene: TRBJ1-4
CDR3 protein: CSAAPTGTKLFF
CDR3 DNA: TGCAGTGCCGCTCCCACGGGGACAAAACTGTTTTTT

clone size: many
D gene: TRBD1
V gene: TRBV20-1
J gene: TRBJ1-1
CDR3 protein: CSARQGGTEAFF
CDR3 DNA: TGCAGTGCTCGGCAGGGGGGAACTGAAGCTTTCTTT

clone size: many
D gene: TRBD1
V gene: TRBV20-1
J gene: TRBJ1-2
CDR3 protein: CSAMDRVLDGYTF
CDR3 DNA: TGCAGTGCTATGGACAGGGTACTTGATGGCTACACCTTC

clone size: many
D gene: NA
V gene: TRBV5-1
J gene: TRBJ1-1
CDR3 protein: CASSLNRGNTEAFF
CDR3 DNA: TGCGCCAGCAGCTTGAACCGGGGGAACACTGAAGCTTTCTTT

clone size: many
D gene: NA
V gene: TRBV5-1
J gene: TRBJ2-3
CDR3 protein: CASSFSSTPMDTQYF
CDR3 DNA: TGCGCCAGCAGCTTCTCTAGTACCCCTATGGATACGCAGTATTTT

clone size: many
D gene: NA
V gene: TRBV18
J gene: TRBJ1-4
CDR3 protein: CASSPPPGRDEKLFF
CDR3 DNA: TGTGCCAGCTCACCCCCGCCAGGGAGGGATGAAAAACTGTTTTTT

clone size: many
D gene: NA
V gene: TRBV3-1
J gene: TRBJ2-7
CDR3 protein: CASSRVVASSYEQYF
CDR3 DNA: TGTGCCAGCAGCCGGGTGGTAGCTTCCTCCTACGAGCAGTACTTC

clone size: many
D gene: TRBD1
V gene: TRBV7-9
J gene: TRBJ1-4
CDR3 protein: CASSLGQGYEKLFF
CDR3 DNA: TGTGCCAGCAGCTTGGGACAGGGATATGAAAAACTGTTTTTT

clone size: many
D gene: NA
V gene: TRBV28
J gene: TRBJ2-7
CDR3 protein: CASSFGGHYEQYF
CDR3 DNA: TGTGCCAGCAGTTTCGGGGGACATTACGAGCAGTACTTC

clone size: many
D gene: NA
V gene: TRBV3-1
J gene: TRBJ1-5
CDR3 protein: CASSPRDMKTLNQPQHF
CDR3 DNA: TGTGCCAGCAGCCCCCGGGACATGAAGACTCTAAATCAGCCCCAGCATTTT

clone size: few
D gene: NA
V gene: TRBV20-1
J gene: TRBJ1-2
CDR3 protein: CSARDQFFYGYTF
CDR3 DNA: TGCAGTGCTAGAGATCAATTCTTCTATGGCTACACCTTC

clone size: many
D gene: NA
V gene: TRBV4-3
J gene: TRBJ2-1
CDR3 protein: CASSQGGPVYNEQFF
CDR3 DNA: TGCGCCAGCAGCCAAGGGGGGCCGGTCTACAATGAGCAGTTCTTC

clone size: NA
D gene: TRBD1
V gene: TRBV7-2
J gene: TRBJ1-6
CDR3 protein: CASSLYRGQTSPLNF
CDR3 DNA: TGTGCCAGCAGCTTGTACAGGGGGCAAACCTCACCCCTCAACTTT

clone size: many
D gene: TRBD2
V gene: TRBV20-1
J gene: TRBJ2-1
CDR3 protein: CSARGTSGELYNEQFF
CDR3 DNA: TGCAGTGCTAGAGGGACTAGCGGGGAACTCTACAATGAGCAGTTCTTC

clone size: many
D gene: NA
V gene: TRBV20-1
J gene: TRBJ1-4
CDR3 protein: CSARDLGTGNEKLFF
CDR3 DNA: TGCAGTGCTAGAGATCTGGGGACGGGTAATGAAAAACTGTTTTTT

clone size: many
D gene: TRBD2
V gene: TRBV6-2/TRBV6-3
J gene: TRBJ2-2
CDR3 protein: CASRRSGGAHTGELFF
CDR3 DNA: TGTGCCAGCAGACGTAGCGGGGGTGCGCACACCGGGGAGCTGTTTTTT